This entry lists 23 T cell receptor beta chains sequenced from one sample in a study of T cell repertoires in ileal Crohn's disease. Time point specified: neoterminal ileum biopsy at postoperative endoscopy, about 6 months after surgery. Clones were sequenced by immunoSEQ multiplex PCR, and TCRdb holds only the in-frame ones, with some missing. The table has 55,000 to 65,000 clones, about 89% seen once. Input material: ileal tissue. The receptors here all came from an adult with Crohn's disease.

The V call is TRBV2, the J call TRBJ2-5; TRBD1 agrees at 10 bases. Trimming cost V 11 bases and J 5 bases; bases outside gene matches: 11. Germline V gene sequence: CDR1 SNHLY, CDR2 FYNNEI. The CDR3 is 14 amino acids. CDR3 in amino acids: CAGSPGTGVETQYF. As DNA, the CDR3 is TGTGCCGGCTCACCCGGGACAGGGGTGGAGACCCAGTACTTC.

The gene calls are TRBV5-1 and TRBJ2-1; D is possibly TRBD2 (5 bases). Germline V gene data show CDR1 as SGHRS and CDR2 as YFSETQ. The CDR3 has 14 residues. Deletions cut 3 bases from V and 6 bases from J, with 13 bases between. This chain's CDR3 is CASSSALASNEQFF. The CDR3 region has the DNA TGCGCCAGCAGCTCGGCCCTAGCTTCCAATGAGCAGTTCTTC.

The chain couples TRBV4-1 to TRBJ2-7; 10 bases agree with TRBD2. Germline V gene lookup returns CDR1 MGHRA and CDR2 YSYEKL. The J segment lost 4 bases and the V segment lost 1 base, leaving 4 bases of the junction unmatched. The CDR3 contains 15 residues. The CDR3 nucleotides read TGCGCCAGCAGCCAAGGGCCTAGCGGGGGTTACGAGCAGTACGTC. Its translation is CASSQGPSGGYEQYV.

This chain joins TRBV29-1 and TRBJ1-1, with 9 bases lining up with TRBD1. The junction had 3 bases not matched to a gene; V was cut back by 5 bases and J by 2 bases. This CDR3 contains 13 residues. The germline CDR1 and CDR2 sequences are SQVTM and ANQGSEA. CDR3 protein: CSVSTGGNTEAFF. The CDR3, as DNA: TGCAGCGTTTCCACAGGGGGCAACACTGAAGCTTTCTTT.

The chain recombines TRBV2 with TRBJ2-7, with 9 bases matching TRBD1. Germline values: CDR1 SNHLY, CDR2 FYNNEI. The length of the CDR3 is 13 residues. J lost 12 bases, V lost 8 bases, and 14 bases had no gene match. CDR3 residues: CASSGQGFRDPYF. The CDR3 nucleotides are TGTGCCAGCTCGGGACAGGGATTTCGGGATCCGTACTTC.

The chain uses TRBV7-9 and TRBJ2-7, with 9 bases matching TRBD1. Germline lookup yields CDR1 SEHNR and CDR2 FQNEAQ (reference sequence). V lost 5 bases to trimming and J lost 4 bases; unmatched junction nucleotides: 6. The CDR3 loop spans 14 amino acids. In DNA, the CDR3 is TGTGCCAGCAGCCTCGGGACAGGGAATTACGAGCAGTACGTC. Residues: CASSLGTGNYEQYV.

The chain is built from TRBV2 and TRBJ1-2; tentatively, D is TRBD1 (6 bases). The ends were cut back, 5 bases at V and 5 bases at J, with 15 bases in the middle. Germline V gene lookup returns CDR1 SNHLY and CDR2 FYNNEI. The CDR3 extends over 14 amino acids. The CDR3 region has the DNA TGTGCCAGCAGTCCTATCCGGGACACTTATGGCTACACCTTC. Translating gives CASSPIRDTYGYTF.

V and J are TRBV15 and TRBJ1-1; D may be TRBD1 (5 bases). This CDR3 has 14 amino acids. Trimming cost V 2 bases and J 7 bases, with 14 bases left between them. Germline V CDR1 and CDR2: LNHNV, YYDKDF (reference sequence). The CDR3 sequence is CATSRKDIKVEAFF. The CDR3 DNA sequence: TGTGCCACCAGCAGAAAGGACATCAAGGTTGAAGCTTTCTTT.

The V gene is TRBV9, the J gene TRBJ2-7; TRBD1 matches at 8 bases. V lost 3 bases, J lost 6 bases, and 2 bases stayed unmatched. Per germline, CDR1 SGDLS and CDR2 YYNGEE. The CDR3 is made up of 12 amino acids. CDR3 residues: CASSGQGAEQYF. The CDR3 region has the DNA TGTGCCAGCAGCGGTCAGGGGGCCGAGCAGTACTTC. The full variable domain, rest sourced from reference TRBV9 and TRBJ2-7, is DSGVTQTPKHLITATGQRVTLRCSPRSGDLSVYWYQQSLDQGLQFLIQYYNGEERAKGNILERFSAQQFPDLHSELNLSSLELGDSALYFCASSGQGAEQYFGPGTRLTVT.

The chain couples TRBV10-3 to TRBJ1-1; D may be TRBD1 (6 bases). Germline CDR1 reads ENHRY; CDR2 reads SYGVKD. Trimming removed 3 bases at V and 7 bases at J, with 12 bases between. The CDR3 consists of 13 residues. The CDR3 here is CAISEGQKLEAFF. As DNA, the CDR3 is TGTGCCATCAGTGAAGGACAGAAACTTGAAGCTTTCTTT.

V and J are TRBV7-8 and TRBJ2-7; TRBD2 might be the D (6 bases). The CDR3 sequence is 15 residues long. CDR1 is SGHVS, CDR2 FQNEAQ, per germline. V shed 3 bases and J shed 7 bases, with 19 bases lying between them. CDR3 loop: CASSLARDHGGEQYF. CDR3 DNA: TGTGCCAGCAGCTTGGCACGGGACCATGGGGGGGAGCAGTACTTC.

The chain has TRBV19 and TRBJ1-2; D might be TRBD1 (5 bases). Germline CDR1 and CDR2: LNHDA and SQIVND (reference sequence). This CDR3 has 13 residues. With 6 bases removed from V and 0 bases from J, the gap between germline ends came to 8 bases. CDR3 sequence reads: CASRRGSNYGYTF. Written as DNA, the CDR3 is TGTGCCAGTAGACGGGGGTCTAACTATGGCTACACCTTC.

CDR3 in amino acids: CAYQQVAEAFF. The CDR3 DNA sequence: TGTGCCTACCAACAGGTAGCTGAAGCTTTCTTT. This chain joins TRBV30 and TRBJ1-1; D may be TRBD1 (5 bases). The V end was cut by 7 bases, the J end by 6 bases, with 12 bases between. Germline V gives CDR1 GTSNPN, CDR2 SVGIG (reference sequence). This CDR3 region has 11 residues.

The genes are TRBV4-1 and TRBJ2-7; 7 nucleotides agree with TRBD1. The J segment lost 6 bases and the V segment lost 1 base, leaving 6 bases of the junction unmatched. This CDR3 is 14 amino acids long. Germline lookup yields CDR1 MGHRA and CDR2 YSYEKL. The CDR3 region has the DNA TGCGCCAGCAGCCAAGGTCCCCGGGACAGCGAGCAGTACTTC. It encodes CASSQGPRDSEQYF.

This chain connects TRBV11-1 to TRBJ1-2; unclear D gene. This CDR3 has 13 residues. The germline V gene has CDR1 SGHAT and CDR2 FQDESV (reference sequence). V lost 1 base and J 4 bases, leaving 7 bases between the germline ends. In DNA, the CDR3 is TGTGCCAGCAGCTTAGGTGCAGGCTATGGCTACACCTTC. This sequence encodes CASSLGAGYGYTF.

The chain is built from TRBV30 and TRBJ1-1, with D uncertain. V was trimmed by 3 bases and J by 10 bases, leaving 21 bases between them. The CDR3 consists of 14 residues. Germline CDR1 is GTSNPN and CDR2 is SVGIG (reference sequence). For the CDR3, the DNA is TGTGCCTGGAGGAGGGAGGGTGCCGAGATGGGAGCTTTCTTT. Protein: CAWRREGAEMGAFF.

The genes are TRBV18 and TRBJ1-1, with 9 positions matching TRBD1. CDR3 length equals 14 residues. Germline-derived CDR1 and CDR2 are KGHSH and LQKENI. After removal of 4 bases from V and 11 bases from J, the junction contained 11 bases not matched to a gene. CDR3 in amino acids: CASSRTGTGFLAFF. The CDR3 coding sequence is TGTGCCAGCTCACGAACCGGGACAGGGTTTTTGGCTTTCTTT.

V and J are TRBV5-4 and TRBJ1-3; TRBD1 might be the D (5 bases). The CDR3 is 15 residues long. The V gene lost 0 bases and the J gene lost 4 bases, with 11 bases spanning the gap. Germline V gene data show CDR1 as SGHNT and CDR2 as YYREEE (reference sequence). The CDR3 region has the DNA TGTGCCAGCAGCTTGGAAGTGGCAGGGGGAAACACCATATATTTT. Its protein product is CASSLEVAGGNTIYF.

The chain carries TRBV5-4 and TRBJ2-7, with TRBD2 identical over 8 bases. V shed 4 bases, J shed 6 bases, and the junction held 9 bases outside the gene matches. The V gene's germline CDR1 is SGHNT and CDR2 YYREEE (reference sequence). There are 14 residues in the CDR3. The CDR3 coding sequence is TGTGCCAGCAGCCACGAAACTAGCGGAGTCGAGCAGTACGTC. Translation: CASSHETSGVEQYV.

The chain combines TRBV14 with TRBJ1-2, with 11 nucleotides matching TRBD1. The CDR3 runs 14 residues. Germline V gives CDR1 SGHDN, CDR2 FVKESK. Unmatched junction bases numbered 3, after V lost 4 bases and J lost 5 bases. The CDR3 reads CASSPGTGGYGYTF. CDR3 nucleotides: TGTGCCAGCAGCCCCGGGACAGGGGGTTATGGCTACACCTTC.

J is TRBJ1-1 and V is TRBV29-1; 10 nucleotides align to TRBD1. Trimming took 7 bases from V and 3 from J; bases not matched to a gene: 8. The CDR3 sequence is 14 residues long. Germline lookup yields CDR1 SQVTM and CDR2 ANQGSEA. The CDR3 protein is CSGLTGGVYTEAFF. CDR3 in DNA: TGCAGCGGGCTGACAGGGGGCGTGTACACTGAAGCTTTCTTT.

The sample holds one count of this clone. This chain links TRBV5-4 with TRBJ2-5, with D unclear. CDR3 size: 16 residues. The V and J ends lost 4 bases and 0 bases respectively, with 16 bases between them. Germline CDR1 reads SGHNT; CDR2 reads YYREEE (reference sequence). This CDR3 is CASSVSSTLYQETQYF. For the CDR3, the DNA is TGTGCCAGCAGCGTTAGTAGCACCTTGTACCAAGAGACCCAGTACTTC.

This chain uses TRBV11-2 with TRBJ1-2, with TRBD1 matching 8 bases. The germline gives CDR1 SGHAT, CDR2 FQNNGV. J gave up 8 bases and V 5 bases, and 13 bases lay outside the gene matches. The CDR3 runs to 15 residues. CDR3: CASSATGGPRGGYTF. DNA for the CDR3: TGTGCCAGCAGCGCCACAGGGGGGCCCCGGGGAGGCTACACCTTC.